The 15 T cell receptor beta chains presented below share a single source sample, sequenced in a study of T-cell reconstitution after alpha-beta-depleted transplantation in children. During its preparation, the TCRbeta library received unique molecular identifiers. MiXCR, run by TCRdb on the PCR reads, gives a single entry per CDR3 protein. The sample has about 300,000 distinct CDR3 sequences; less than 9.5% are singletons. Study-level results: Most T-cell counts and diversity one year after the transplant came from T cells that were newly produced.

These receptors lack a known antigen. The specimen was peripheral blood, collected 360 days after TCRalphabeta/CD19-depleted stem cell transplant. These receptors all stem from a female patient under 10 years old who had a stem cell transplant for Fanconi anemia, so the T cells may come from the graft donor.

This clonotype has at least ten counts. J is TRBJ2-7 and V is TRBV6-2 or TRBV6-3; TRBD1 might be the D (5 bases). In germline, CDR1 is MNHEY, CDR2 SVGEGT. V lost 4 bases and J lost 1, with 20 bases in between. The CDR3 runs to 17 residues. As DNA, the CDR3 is TGTGCCAGCAGTTCTAAGACTCGACAGCCCCTATCCTACGAGCAGTACGTC. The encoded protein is CASSSKTRQPLSYEQYV.

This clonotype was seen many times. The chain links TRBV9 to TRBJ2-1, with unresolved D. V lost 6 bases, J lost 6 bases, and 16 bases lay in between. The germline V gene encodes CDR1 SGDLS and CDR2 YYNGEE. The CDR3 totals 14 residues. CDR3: CASNQGAYPNEQFF. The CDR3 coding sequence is TGTGCCAGCAATCAAGGTGCGTACCCCAATGAGCAGTTCTTC.

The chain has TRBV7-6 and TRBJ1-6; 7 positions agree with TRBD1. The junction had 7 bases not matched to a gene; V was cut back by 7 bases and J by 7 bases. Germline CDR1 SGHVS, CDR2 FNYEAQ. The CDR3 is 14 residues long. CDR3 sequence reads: CASTTGDPNSPLHF. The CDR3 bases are TGTGCCAGCACTACAGGGGACCCCAATTCACCCCTCCACTTT.

In DNA, the CDR3 is TGTGCCAGCAGCCAAGAACGTCACGGAGCGGTTTGCGAGCAGTACTTC. It encodes CASSQERHGAVCEQYF. The rearrangement links TRBV4-2 to TRBJ2-7; maybe TRBD2 (5 bases). The CDR3 covers 16 residues. Looked up from germline, CDR1 is LGHNA and CDR2 is YNFKEQ. V was trimmed by 0 bases and J by 6 bases, leaving 18 bases between them.

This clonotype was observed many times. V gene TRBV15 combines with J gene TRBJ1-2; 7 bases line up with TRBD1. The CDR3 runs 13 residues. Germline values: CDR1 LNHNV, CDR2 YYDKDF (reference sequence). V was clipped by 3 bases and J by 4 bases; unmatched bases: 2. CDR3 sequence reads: CATSRDRFYGYTF. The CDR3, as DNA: TGTGCCACCAGCAGGGACAGGTTCTATGGCTACACCTTC.

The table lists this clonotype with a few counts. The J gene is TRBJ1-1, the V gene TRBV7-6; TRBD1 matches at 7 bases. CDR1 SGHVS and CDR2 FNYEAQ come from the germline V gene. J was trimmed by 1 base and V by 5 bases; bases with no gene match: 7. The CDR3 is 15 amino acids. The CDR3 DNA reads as TGTGCCAGCAGCCGAAGGACAGGACCGAACACTGAAGCTTTCTTT. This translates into CASSRRTGPNTEAFF. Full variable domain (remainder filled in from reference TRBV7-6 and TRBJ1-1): GAGVSQSPRYKVTKRGQDVALRCDPISGHVSLYWYRQALGQGPEFLTYFNYEAQQDKSGLPNDRFSAERPEGSISTLTIQRTEQRDSAMYRCASSRRTGPNTEAFFGQGTRLTVV.

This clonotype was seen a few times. The CDR3 bases are TGTGCCAGCAGTCGACTAGCGGGGGGCCCTATAAACGCCTACAATGAGCAGTTCTTC. Translated: CASSRLAGGPINAYNEQFF. V gene TRBV6-2 or TRBV6-3 combines with J gene TRBJ2-1, with 13 bases that match TRBD2. CDR1 and CDR2 (germline): MNHEY, SVGEGT. Losses at the gene ends were 5 bases for V and 2 bases for J; bases not matched to a gene: 12. This CDR3 contains 19 residues.

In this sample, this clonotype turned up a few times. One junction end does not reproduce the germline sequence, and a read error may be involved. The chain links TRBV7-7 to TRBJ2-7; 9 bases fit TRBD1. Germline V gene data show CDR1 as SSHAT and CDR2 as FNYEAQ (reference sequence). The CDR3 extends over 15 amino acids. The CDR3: CASSLGPGQGYEQYF. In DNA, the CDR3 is TGTGCTAGCAGCTTAGGACCGGGACAGGGCTACGAGCAGTACTTC.

CDR3 residues: CSAAEFSGGAFSREQYF. The CDR3 nucleotides read TGCAGTGCCGCTGAATTTAGCGGGGGGGCGTTCTCACGCGAGCAGTACTTC. The chain uses TRBV20-1 and TRBJ2-7, with 11 nucleotides matching TRBD2. The CDR3 loop spans 17 amino acids. Looked up from germline, CDR1 is DFQATT and CDR2 is SNEGSKA (reference sequence). Trimming at V came to 6 bases and at J to 6 bases, leaving 19 bases not matched to a gene.

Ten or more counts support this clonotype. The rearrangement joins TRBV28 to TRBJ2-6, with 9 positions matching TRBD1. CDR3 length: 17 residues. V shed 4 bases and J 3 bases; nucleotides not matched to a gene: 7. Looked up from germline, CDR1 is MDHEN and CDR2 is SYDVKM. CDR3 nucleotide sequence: TGTGCCAGCAGTTATGGGACAGGGTTAGGTGGGGCCAACGTCCTGACTTTC. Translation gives CASSYGTGLGGANVLTF.

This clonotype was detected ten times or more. Here the CDR3 reads CASSFYFLGSGNTGELFF. CDR3 nucleotides: TGCGCCAGCAGCTTCTATTTTCTAGGGAGTGGGAACACCGGGGAGCTGTTTTTT. The V and J genes are TRBV5-1 and TRBJ2-2; D is possibly TRBD2 (5 bases). The CDR3 is made up of 18 amino acids. Trimming removed 2 bases at V and 1 base at J, with 18 bases between. CDR1 SGHRS and CDR2 YFSETQ come from the germline V gene.

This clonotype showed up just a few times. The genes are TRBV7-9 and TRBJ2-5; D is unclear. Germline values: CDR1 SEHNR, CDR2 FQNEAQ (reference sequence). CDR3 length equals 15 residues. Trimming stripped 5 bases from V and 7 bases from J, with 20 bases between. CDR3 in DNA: TGTGCCAGCAGCATCAAACCCGGGCGTTTCGGGACCCAGTACTTC. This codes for CASSIKPGRFGTQYF.

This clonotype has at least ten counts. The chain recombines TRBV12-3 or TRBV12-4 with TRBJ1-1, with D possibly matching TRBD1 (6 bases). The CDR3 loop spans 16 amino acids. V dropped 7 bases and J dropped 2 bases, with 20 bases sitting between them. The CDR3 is CASNIYGQLLNTEAFF. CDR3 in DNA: TGTGCCAGCAATATCTATGGACAGCTACTAAACACTGAAGCTTTCTTT.

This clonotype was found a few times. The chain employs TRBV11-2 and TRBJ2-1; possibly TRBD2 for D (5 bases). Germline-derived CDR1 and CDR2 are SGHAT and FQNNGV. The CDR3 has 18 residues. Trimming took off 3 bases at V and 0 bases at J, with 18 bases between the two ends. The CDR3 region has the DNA TGTGCCAGCAGCTTTATGCCCTTCGTGGGGAGCTCCTACAATGAGCAGTTCTTC. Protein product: CASSFMPFVGSSYNEQFF.

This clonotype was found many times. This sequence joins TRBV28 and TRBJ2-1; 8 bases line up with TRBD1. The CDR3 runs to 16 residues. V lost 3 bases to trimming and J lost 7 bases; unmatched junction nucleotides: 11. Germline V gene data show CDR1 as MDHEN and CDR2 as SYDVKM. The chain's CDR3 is CASSLFGTGHTNEQFF. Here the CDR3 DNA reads TGTGCCAGCAGTTTGTTTGGGACAGGCCACACTAATGAGCAGTTCTTC. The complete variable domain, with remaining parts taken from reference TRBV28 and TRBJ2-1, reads DVKVTQSSRYLVKRTGEKVFLECVQDMDHENMFWYRQDPGLGLRLIYFSYDVKMKEKGDIPEGYSVSREKKERFSLILESASTNQTSMYLCASSLFGTGHTNEQFFGPGTRLTVL.